The sequence of this T cell receptor beta chain was determined in a study of control samples from healthy donors and cancer patients. This clone was observed a single time. Germline CDR1 KGHSH, CDR2 LQKENI. V lost 1 base, J lost 8 bases, and 5 bases stayed unmatched. This CDR3 spans 15 amino acids. TCRdb's copy holds only in-frame clones and misses some; the assay was immunoSEQ multiplex PCR. Among about 150,000 clones listed, 90% to 95% were seen once. This rearrangement joins TRBV18 to TRBJ1-6; TRBD1 matches 7 bases. Material: blood. The clonotype comes from a woman between 35 and 50 years old in good health. The CDR3 DNA reads TGTGCCAGCTCACCACAGGGGGCGAGCTATTCACCCCTCCACTTT. This encodes CASSPQGASYSPLHF.